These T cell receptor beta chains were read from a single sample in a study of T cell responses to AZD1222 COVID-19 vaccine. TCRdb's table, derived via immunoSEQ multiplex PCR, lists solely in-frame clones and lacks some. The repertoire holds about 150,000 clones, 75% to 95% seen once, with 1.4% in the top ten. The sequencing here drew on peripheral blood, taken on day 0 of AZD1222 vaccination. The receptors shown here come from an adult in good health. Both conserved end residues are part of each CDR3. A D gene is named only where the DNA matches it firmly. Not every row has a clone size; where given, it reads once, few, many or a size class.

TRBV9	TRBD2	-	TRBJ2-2	TGTGCCAGCAGCGTAGACCCTCTACTAGCGGGGGGGAGCACCGGGGAGCTGTTTTTT	CASSVDPLLAGGSTGELFF
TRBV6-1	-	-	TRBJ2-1	TGTGCCAGCAGTCGTTCGACAGCCTACAATGAGCAGTTCTTC	CASSRSTAYNEQFF
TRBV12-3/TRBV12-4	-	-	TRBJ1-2	TGTGCCAGCACCAGACCGGGGGGCGGCTACACCTTC	CASTRPGGGYTF
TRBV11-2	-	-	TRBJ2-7	TGTGCCACACGGCAGACTACCTACGAGCAGTACTTC	CATRQTTYEQYF
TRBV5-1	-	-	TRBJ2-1	TGCGCCAGCAGCTCCGCGCCCGGGGGCTCCTACAATGAGCAGTTCTTC	CASSSAPGGSYNEQFF
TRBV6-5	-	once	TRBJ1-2	TGTGCCAGCCGGCGTCCGGGACACTACTATGGCTACACCTTC	CASRRPGHYYGYTF
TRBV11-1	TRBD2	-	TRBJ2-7	TGTGCCAGCAGCCGCTCTAGCGGGCCATCCTACGAGCAGTACTTC	CASSRSSGPSYEQYF
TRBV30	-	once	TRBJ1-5	TGTGCCTGGAGTGCAACAGGTTTGGGTCAGCCCCAGCATTTT	CAWSATGLGQPQHF
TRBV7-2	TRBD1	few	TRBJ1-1	TGTGCCAGCAGCCTACAGGGGGGGACCACTGAAGCTTTCTTT	CASSLQGGTTEAFF
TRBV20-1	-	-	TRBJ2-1	TGCAGTGCTAGTCTAGGCAGGGGTAACAATGAGCAGTTCTTC	CSASLGRGNNEQFF
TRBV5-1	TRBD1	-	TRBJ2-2	TGCGCCAGCAGCAGGGACAGGAACACCGGGGAGCTGTTTTTT	CASSRDRNTGELFF
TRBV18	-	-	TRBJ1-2	TGTGCCAGCTCTCCCCTCCCGTATTACGGGGATGGCTACACCTTC	CASSPLPYYGDGYTF
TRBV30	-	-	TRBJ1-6	TGTGCCTGGAGTCAGGACAGCTCCTATAATTCACCCCTCCACTTT	CAWSQDSSYNSPLHF
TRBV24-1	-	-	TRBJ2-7	TGTGCCACCAGTGATCCCAACTCCTACGAGCAGTACTTC	CATSDPNSYEQYF
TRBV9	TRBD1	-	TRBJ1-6	TGTGCCAGCAGCCATGGACAGGTCTATAATTCACCCCTCCACTTT	CASSHGQVYNSPLHF
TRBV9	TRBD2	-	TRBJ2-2	TGTGCCAGCACCGGGGGGAGGGCCGCCGGGGAGCTGTTTTTT	CASTGGRAAGELFF
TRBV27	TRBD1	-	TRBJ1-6	TGTGCCAGCACCCCCCTCCTGGGACAGGGGGTCGGCCGGCCACCCCTCCACTTT	CASTPLLGQGVGRPPLHF
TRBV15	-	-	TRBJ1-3	TGTGCCACCAGCAGAGTGCAGAAGGACTCTGGAAACACCATATATTTT	CATSRVQKDSGNTIYF
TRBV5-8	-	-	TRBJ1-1	TGTGCCAGCAGAACCGACATGGACACTGAAGCTTTCTTT	CASRTDMDTEAFF
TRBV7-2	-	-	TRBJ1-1	TGTGCCAGCAGATTAGGGGGGGCCAGAGCTGAAGCTTTCTTT	CASRLGGARAEAFF
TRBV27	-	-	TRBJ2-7	TGTGCCAGCACGGACGGATTATCCTACGAGCAGTACTTC	CASTDGLSYEQYF
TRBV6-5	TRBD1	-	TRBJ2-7	TGTGCCAGCAGACAACCGACAGGGGTTTCCTACGAGCAGTACTTC	CASRQPTGVSYEQYF
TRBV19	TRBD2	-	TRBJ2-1	TGTGCCAGTAGCCAATCGCGGGAGGGCCGCAATGAGCAGTTCTTC	CASSQSREGRNEQFF
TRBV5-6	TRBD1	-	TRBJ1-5	TGTGCCAGCAGCTTACAGGGGATGTGGGGGGCCGGTCAGCCCCAGCATTTT	CASSLQGMWGAGQPQHF
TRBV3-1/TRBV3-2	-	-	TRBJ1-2	TGTGCCAGCGGCGGACCCTTTCAAGGCTACACCTTC	CASGGPFQGYTF